The 2 T cell receptor beta chains below were found in one sample sequenced in a study of PD-1 blockade in classical Hodgkin lymphoma. Time point: cycle 4 day 1 (C4D1), after more than five weeks of nivolumab. Relapse was seen in all patients after autologous stem cell transplantation, and brentuximab vedotin exposure was variable. This table comes from immunoSEQ multiplex PCR, and its TCRdb copy is limited to in-frame clones, with some not included. The sample lists around 21,000 clones, more than 65% occurring once. Material: peripheral blood mononuclear cells (PBMCs), obtained before the fourth cycle of nivolumab. The receptors come from a human donor with classical Hodgkin lymphoma.

This clone was observed a few times. The V and J genes are TRBV9 and TRBJ1-6; possibly TRBD1 for D (6 bases). Germline CDR1 is SGDLS and CDR2 is YYNGEE. CDR3 length: 16 residues. Trimming removed 4 bases at V and 7 bases at J, with 18 bases between. CDR3 DNA sequence: TGTGCCAGCAGCAACCCCTCAGGGGCGGGCAATTCACCCCTCCACTTT. It yields the protein CASSNPSGAGNSPLHF.

The chain has TRBV19 and TRBJ2-7; D gene uncertain. The CDR3 has 15 residues. The ends were cut back, 3 bases at V and 2 bases at J, with 14 bases in the middle. CDR1 LNHDA and CDR2 SQIVND come from the germline V gene (reference sequence). In nucleotides, the CDR3 is TGTGCCAGTAGTATTCGAGGATTTGGAGCCTACGAGCAGTACTTC. Translated, it gives CASSIRGFGAYEQYF.